This is a list of T cell receptor beta chains from one sample in a study of blood T cell repertoires in COVID-19. Assay: immunoSEQ multiplex PCR; the TCRdb copy retains only in-frame clones and omits some. The sample holds under 500,000 clones, approximately 92% seen once. The specimen sequenced was PBMCs or T cells enriched from blood (not recorded which). The receptor set was obtained from a man younger than 40 who had recovered from COVID-19. Both conserved end residues are part of each CDR3. D genes are given only for firm matches. Size tells how often a clone was seen (once, few, many) or the class of an expanded clone, and some rows leave it out.

d_gene,j_gene,v_gene,abundance,CDR3aa,CDR3nt
.,TRBJ2-7,TRBV6-5,.,CASSYYTDGDYEQYF,TGTGCCAGCAGTTACTATACGGACGGGGACTACGAGCAGTACTTC
TRBD2,TRBJ2-3,TRBV18,.,CASSPYKASSGSSDTQYF,TGTGCCAGCTCACCATATAAGGCGTCTAGCGGGAGTTCAGATACGCAGTATTTT
TRBD2,TRBJ2-2,TRBV5-6,.,CASRYGRPPTGELFF,TGTGCCAGCAGGTACGGGAGGCCCCCCACCGGGGAGCTGTTTTTT
TRBD2,TRBJ2-1,TRBV9,.,CASSVTSGRVNEQFF,TGTGCCAGCAGCGTGACTAGCGGGAGAGTTAATGAGCAGTTCTTC
TRBD2,TRBJ2-1,TRBV5-1,.,CASSLAGGPANEQFF,TGCGCCAGCAGCTTGGCGGGAGGGCCGGCCAATGAGCAGTTCTTC
.,TRBJ1-1,TRBV5-4,.,CASSPVGGFNTEAFF,TGTGCCAGCAGCCCGGTGGGGGGATTTAACACTGAAGCTTTCTTT
TRBD1,TRBJ2-3,TRBV27,.,CASSFQGAGTQYF,TGTGCCAGCAGTTTTCAGGGGGCTGGTACGCAGTATTTT
.,TRBJ1-2,TRBV28,.,CASSPPLTYGYTF,TGTGCCAGCAGCCCCCCACTTACTTATGGCTACACCTTC
TRBD1,TRBJ1-2,TRBV28,.,CASGTLTGVGYTF,TGTGCCAGCGGTACCTTGACAGGGGTCGGCTACACCTTC
TRBD1,TRBJ2-1,TRBV19,.,CASSIRLSGDRGPNEQFF,TGTGCCAGTAGTATCAGGTTAAGCGGGGACAGGGGGCCCAATGAGCAGTTCTTC
.,TRBJ1-1,TRBV24-1,.,CATSDLPGRAFF,TGTGCCACCAGTGATTTGCCAGGTAGGGCTTTCTTT
.,TRBJ2-7,TRBV11-2,once,CASSLTGQGGYEQYF,TGTGCCAGCAGCCTAACCGGGCAGGGGGGTTACGAGCAGTACTTC
.,TRBJ1-2,TRBV29-1,.,CSVPGSYGYTF,TGCAGCGTCCCCGGGAGCTATGGCTACACCTTC
.,TRBJ1-6,TRBV4-1,.,CASSQQGSASPLHF,TGCGCCAGCAGCCAACAGGGGTCGGCTTCACCCCTCCACTTT
.,TRBJ1-4,TRBV11-2,.,CASSFDSLNEKLFF,TGTGCCAGCAGCTTTGACAGTCTTAATGAAAAACTGTTTTTT
TRBD2,TRBJ2-1,TRBV19,.,CASSIMGLAGGVEQFF,TGTGCCAGTAGTATAATGGGTCTAGCGGGAGGTGTTGAGCAGTTCTTC
TRBD2,TRBJ2-3,TRBV5-1,.,CASSTLSGDDTQYF,TGCGCCAGCAGCACGCTTAGCGGGGATGATACGCAGTATTTT
TRBD2,TRBJ2-7,TRBV28,.,CATPRRGEKLCCGRVIYEQYF,TGTGCCACCCCTAGGCGGGGCGAGAAGTTGTGTTGCGGGAGGGTTATCTACGAGCAGTACTTC